What follows are 3 T cell receptor beta chains derived from one specimen sequenced in a study of CD8 T cells in Susac syndrome. With random hexamers, roughly 0.5 to 1 ug RNA was reverse transcribed. MiXCR, applied by TCRdb to the immunoSEQ multiplex PCR reads, yields one record per CDR3 protein. Here the sample spans about 210,000 distinct CDR3 sequences, 95% being singletons. The sequenced sample consisted of CD4+ T cells from PBMCs. These receptor sequences come from a human donor with multiple sclerosis.

This chain uses TRBV11-2 with TRBJ2-3, with 7 positions matching TRBD1. CDR3 size: 12 residues. Per germline, CDR1 SGHAT and CDR2 FQNNGV. V lost 5 bases and J lost 10; bases outside the gene matches: 6. CDR3 sequence: CASSPGGRAQYF. CDR3 DNA sequence: TGTGCCAGCAGCCCAGGGGGTAGGGCGCAGTATTTT.

CDR3 sequence reads: CASSQQLAGGGVTQYF. The CDR3 DNA follows: TGCGCCAGCAGCCAGCAACTAGCGGGAGGGGGTGTTACGCAGTATTTT. This chain connects TRBV4-1 to TRBJ2-3; 13 positions match TRBD2. Germline V gives CDR1 MGHRA, CDR2 YSYEKL. The CDR3 is made up of 16 amino acids. With V trimmed by 3 bases and J by 8 bases, 8 bases remained unmatched.

The chain is built from TRBV23-1 and TRBJ1-4; perhaps TRBD1 as D (6 bases). TRBV23-1 is an open reading frame, and its role is uncertain. V was cut by 1 base and J by 13 bases, with 13 bases left in between. The CDR3 has 13 residues. CDR3 protein: CASSQCIGGGLFF. DNA for the CDR3: TGCGCCAGCAGTCAATGCATAGGGGGGGGACTGTTTTTT.